This T cell receptor beta chain was obtained from a study of shared clonotypes between healthy human individuals. Study-wide background: Three plates were used per donor for CD4 naive, three for CD4 memory, two for CD8 naive and one for CD8 memory.

Trimming pared 2 bases from V and 9 bases from J, leaving 15 bases between. The CDR3 covers 14 residues. Germline V gene sequence: CDR1 MNHEY, CDR2 SVGAGI. Naive CD8 cells lacked CD45RO, underwent positive selection for CCR7 and left out terminally differentiated effector memory CD45RA+ cells. TCRdb's table, derived via immunoSEQ multiplex PCR, lists solely in-frame clones and lacks some. Of millions of clones in the sample, 85% to 95% were seen once. J is TRBJ2-3 and V is TRBV6-5; D gene uncertain. The sample consisted of naive CD8+ T cells sorted from blood. This TCR was sampled from a man aged 18 to 29 in good health. Written as DNA, the CDR3 is TGTGCCAGCAGTTACCTGACTGGGCAAGGAACGCAGTATTTT. It translates to CASSYLTGQGTQYF.